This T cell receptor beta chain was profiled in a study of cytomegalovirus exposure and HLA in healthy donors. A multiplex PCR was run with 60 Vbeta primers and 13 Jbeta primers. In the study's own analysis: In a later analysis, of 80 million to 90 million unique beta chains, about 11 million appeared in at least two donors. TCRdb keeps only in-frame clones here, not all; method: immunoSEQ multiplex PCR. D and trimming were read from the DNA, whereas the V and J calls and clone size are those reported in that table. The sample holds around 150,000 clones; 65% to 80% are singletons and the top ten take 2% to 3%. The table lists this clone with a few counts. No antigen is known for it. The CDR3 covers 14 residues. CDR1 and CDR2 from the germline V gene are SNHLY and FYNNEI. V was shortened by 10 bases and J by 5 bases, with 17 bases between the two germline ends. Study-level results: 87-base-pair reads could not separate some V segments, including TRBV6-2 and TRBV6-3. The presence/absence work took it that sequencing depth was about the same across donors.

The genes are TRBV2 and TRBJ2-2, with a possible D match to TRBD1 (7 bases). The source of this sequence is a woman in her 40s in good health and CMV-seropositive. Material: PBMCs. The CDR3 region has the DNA TGTGCCACCAGGGGGGTCCGGGGGACCGGGGAGCTGTTTTTT. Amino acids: CATRGVRGTGELFF.